A few counts support the clone carrying this T cell receptor (beta chain). Its antigen remains unknown. Profiling relied on immunoSEQ multiplex PCR, and the TCRdb table lists in-frame clones only, not all of them. Among hundreds of thousands of clones listed, 86% were seen once. The entry originates in a study of cytomegalovirus exposure and HLA in healthy donors. For the study at large: The 110 or so validation repertoires were produced on the same platform as the 550 to 700 repertoires of the first cohort. This was reported in a later analysis.

The V gene end was trimmed by 4 bases and the J gene end by 6 bases; junction bases not matched to a gene: 4. Germline CDR1 is MDHEN and CDR2 is SYDVKM. The length of the CDR3 is 13 residues. Study conclusions and caveats: Researchers counted 164 TCR beta chains as cytomegalovirus-associated. The dataset shows that most TCR sequences were rare, while some public TCRs occurred in many donors. Diagnosis of cytomegalovirus status made by the classifier reportedly showed high specificity and sensitivity.

Sequencing input: PBMCs. The sequence derives from a woman younger than 30 in good health and CMV-seronegative. The chain has TRBV28 and TRBJ1-2; TRBD1 agrees at 8 bases. The CDR3, as DNA: TGTGCCAGCAGTTCACAGGGGGAGGATGGCTACACCTTC. This encodes CASSSQGEDGYTF.